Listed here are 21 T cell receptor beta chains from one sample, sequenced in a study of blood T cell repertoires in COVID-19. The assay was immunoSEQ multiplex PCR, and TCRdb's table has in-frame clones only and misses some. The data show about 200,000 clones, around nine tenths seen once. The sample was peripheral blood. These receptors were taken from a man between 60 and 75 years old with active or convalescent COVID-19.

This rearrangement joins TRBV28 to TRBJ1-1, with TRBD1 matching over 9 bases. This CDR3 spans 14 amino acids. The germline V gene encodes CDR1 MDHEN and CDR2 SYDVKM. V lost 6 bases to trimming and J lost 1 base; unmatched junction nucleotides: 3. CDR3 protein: CASSTGGRNTEAFF. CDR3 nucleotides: TGTGCCAGCAGCACAGGGGGCCGGAACACTGAAGCTTTCTTT.

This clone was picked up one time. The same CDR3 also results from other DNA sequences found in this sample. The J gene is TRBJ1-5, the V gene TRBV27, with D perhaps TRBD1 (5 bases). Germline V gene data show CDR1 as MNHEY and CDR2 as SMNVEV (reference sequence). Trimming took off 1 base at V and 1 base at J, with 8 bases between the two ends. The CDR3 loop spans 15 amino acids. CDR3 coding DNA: TGTGCCAGCAGTTTATTGGGGGGGAGCAATCAGCCCCAGCATTTT. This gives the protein CASSLLGGSNQPQHF.

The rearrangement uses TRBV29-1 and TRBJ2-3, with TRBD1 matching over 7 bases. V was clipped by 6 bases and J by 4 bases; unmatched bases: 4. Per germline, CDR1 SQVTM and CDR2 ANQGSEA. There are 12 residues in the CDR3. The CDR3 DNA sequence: TGCAGCGTGGATACAGGGGCAGATACGCAGTATTTT. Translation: CSVDTGADTQYF.

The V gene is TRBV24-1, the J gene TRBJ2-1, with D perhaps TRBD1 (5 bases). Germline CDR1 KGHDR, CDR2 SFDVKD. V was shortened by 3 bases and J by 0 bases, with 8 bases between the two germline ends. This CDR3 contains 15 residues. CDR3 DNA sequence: TGTGCCACCAGTGATCCACAGGACTCCTACAATGAGCAGTTCTTC. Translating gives CATSDPQDSYNEQFF.

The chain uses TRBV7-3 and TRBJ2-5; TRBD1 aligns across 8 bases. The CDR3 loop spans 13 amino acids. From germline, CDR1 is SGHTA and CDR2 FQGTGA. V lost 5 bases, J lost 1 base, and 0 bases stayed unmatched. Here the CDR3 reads CASSTGGQETQYF. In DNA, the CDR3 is TGTGCCAGCAGCACAGGGGGCCAAGAGACCCAGTACTTC. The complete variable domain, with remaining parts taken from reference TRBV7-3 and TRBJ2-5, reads GAGVSQTPSNKVTEKGKYVELRCDPISGHTALYWYRQSLGQGPEFLIYFQGTGAADDSGLPNDRFFAVRPEGSVSTLKIQRTERGDSAVYLCASSTGGQETQYFGPGTRLLVL.

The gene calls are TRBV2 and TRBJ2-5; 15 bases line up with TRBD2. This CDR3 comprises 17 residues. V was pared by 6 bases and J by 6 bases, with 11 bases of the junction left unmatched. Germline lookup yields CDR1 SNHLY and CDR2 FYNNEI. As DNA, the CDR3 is TGTGCCAGCAGACTCCTCGGACTAGCGGGGGGGCCAAAGACCCAGTACTTC. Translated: CASRLLGLAGGPKTQYF.

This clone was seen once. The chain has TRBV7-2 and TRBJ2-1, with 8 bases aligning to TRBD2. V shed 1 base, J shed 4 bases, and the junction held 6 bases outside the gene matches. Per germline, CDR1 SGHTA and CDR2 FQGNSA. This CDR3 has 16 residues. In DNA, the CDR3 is TGTGCCAGCAGCTTAGTTCGGGGGGGCCAGTACAATGAGCAGTTCTTC. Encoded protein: CASSLVRGGQYNEQFF.

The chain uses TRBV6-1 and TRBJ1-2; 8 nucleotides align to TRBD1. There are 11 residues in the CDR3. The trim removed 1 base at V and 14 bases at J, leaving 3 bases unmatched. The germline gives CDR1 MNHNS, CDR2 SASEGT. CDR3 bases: TGTGCCAGCAGTGAAGGGACAGGGTTAACCTTC. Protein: CASSEGTGLTF.

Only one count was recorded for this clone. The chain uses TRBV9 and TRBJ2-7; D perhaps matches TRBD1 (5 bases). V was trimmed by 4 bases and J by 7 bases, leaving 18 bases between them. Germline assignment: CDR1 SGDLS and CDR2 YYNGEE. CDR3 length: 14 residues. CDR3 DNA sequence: TGTGCCAGCAGCCCCACAGGCTCCGTGGGAGAGCAGTACTTC. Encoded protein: CASSPTGSVGEQYF. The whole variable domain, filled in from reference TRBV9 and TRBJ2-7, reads DSGVTQTPKHLITATGQRVTLRCSPRSGDLSVYWYQQSLDQGLQFLIQYYNGEERAKGNILERFSAQQFPDLHSELNLSSLELGDSALYFCASSPTGSVGEQYFGPGTRLTVT.

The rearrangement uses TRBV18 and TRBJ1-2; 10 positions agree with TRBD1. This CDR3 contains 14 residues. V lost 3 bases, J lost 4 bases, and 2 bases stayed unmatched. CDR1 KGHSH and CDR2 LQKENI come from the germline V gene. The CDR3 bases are TGTGCCAGCTCACCTAGGACAGGGGGCTATGGCTACACCTTC. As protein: CASSPRTGGYGYTF. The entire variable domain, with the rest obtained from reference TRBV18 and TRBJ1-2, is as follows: NAGVMQNPRHLVRRRGQEARLRCSPMKGHSHVYWYRQLPEEGLKFMVYLQKENIIDESGMPKERFSAEFPKEGPSILRIQQVVRGDSAAYFCASSPRTGGYGYTFGSGTRLTVV.

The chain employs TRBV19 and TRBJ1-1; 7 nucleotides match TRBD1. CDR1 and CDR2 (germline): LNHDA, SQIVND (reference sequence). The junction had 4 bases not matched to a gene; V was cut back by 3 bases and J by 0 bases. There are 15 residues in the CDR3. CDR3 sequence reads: CASSISGTVNTEAFF. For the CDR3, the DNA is TGTGCCAGTAGTATTTCAGGGACAGTGAACACTGAAGCTTTCTTT. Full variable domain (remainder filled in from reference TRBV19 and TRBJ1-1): DGGITQSPKYLFRKEGQNVTLSCEQNLNHDAMYWYRQDPGQGLRLIYYSQIVNDFQKGDIAEGYSVSREKKESFPLTVTSAQKNPTAFYLCASSISGTVNTEAFFGQGTRLTVV.

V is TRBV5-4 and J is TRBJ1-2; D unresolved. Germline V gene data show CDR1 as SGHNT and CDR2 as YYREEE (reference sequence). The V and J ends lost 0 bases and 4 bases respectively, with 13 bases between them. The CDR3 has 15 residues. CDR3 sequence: CASSLGGSDGYGYTF. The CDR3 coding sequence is TGTGCCAGCAGCTTGGGCGGGTCTGATGGCTATGGCTACACCTTC.

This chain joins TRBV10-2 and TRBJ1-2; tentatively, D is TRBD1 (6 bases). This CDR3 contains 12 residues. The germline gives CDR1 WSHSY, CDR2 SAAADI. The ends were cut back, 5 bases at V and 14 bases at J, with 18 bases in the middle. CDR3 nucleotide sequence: TGCGCCAGCAGTACGGGACAACAAGCGTTTACCTTC. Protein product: CASSTGQQAFTF.

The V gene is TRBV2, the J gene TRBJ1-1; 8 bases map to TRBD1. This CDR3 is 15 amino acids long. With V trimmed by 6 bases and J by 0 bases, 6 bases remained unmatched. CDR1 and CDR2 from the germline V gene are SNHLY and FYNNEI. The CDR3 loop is CASSGDRNLNTEAFF. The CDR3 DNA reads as TGTGCCAGCAGCGGGGACAGGAATTTGAACACTGAAGCTTTCTTT.

The CDR3 loop is CASSPPGGTGNTIYF. The CDR3 DNA is TGTGCCAGCAGCCCCCCAGGGGGGACTGGAAACACCATATATTTT. The rearrangement joins TRBV9 to TRBJ1-3, with TRBD1 matching 7 bases. The germline V gene has CDR1 SGDLS and CDR2 YYNGEE. The trim removed 4 bases at V and 2 bases at J, leaving 6 bases unmatched. The CDR3 is made up of 15 amino acids.

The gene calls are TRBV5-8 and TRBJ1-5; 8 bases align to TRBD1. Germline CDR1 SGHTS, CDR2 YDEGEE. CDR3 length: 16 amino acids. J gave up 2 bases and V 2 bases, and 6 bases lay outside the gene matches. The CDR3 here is CASSFTTGGGNQPQHF. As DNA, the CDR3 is TGTGCCAGCAGCTTTACTACAGGGGGAGGCAATCAGCCCCAGCATTTT.

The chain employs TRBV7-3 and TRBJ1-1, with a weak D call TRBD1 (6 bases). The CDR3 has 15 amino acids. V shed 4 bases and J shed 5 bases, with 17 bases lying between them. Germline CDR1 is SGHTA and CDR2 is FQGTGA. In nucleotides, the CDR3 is TGTGCCAGCAGCTCCGTCGGGGGGCAGGGAACTGAAGCTTTCTTT. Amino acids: CASSSVGGQGTEAFF.

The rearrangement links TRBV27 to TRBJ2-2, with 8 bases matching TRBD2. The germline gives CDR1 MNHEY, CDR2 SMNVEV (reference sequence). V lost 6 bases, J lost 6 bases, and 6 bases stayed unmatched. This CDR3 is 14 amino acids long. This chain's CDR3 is CASRLLGRAGELFF. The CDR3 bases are TGTGCCAGCAGACTCCTCGGGAGGGCCGGGGAGCTGTTTTTT.

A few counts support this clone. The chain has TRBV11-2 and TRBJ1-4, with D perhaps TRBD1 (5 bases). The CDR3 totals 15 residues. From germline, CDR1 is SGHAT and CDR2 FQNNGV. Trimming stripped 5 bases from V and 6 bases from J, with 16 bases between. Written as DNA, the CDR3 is TGTGCCAGCAGCACCCGGGTGGGGGGGGATGAAAAACTGTTTTTT. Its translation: CASSTRVGGDEKLFF.

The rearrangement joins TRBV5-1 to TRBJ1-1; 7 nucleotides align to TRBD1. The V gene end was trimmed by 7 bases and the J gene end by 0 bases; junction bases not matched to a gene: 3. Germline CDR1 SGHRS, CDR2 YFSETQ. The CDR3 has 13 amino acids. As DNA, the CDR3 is TGCGCCAGCGCCACAGGGGTGAACACTGAAGCTTTCTTT. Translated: CASATGVNTEAFF.

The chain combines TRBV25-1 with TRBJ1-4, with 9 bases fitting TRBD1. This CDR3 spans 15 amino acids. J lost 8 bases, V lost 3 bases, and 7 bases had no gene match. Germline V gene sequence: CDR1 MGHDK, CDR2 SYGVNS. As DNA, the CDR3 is TGTGCCAGCAGTGAGCCTCGACAGGGGGGGGAAAAACTGTTTTTT. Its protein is CASSEPRQGGEKLFF.